The T cell receptor (beta chain) described here comes from a study of blood T cell repertoires in COVID-19. As for the study in general: From T cells, B-cell-depleted T cells, or PBMCs came the material, which was cDNA or gDNA.

There are 13 residues in the CDR3. V gave up 8 bases and J gave up 1 base, with 12 bases separating them. The V gene's germline CDR1 is LGHDT and CDR2 YNNKEL (reference sequence). Seattle patient enrollment occurred during active infection, with longitudinal follow-up thereafter. As processed by the authors: Quantification of nucleated cells was approximated via reference gene primer amplification. TCRdb's copy holds only in-frame clones and misses some; the assay was immunoSEQ multiplex PCR. V and J calls and clone size are as listed in that table; D and trimming were resolved from the DNA. The data hold 200,000 to 300,000 clones, with approximately 86% observed a single time.

J is TRBJ2-7 and V is TRBV3-1 (or the pseudogene TRBV3-2); TRBD1 might be the D (6 bases). The sample was peripheral blood. The origin of this receptor is a woman aged 55-70 years with COVID-19, enrolled during active disease. The CDR3 bases are TGTGCCAGCCGGGTGGGGGCTTCCTACGAGCAGTACTTC. As protein: CASRVGASYEQYF.